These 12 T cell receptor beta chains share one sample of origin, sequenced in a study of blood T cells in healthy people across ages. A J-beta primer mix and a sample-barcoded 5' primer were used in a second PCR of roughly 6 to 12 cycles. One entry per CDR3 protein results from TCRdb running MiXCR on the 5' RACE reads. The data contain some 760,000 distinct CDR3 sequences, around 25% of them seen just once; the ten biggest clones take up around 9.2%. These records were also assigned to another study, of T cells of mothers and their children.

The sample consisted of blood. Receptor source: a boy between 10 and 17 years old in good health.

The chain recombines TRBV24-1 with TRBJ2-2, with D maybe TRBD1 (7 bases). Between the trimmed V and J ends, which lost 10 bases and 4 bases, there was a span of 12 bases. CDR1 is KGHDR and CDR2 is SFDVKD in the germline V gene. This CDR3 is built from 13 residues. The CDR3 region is CATGGQFTGELFF. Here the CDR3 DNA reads TGTGCCACGGGGGGACAGTTCACCGGGGAGCTGTTTTTT.

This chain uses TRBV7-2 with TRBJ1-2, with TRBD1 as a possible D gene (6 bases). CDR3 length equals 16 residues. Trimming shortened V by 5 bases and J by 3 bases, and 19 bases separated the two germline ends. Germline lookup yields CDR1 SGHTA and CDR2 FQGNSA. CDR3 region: CASSGTRVGRDYGYTF. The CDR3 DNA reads TGTGCCAGCAGCGGGACACGAGTGGGACGGGACTATGGCTACACCTTC.

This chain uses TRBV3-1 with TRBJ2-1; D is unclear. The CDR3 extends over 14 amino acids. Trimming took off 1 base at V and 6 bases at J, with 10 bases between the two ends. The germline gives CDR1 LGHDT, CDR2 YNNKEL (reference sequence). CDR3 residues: CASSQGSISNEQFF. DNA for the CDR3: TGTGCCAGCAGCCAAGGCTCCATTTCCAATGAGCAGTTCTTC.

CDR3 nucleotides: TGTGCCAGCAGCACCCCTACCGGGGGGTTGGGAGAGACCCAGTACTTC. Amino acids: CASSTPTGGLGETQYF. The V call is TRBV7-6, the J call TRBJ2-5; 7 positions agree with TRBD2. Germline V lookup: CDR1 SGHVS, CDR2 FNYEAQ. Losses at the gene ends were 5 bases for V and 4 bases for J; bases not matched to a gene: 13. CDR3 length: 16 residues.

The CDR3 sequence: CASALSFVGEQYF. CDR3 DNA sequence: TGTGCCAGCGCTTTATCGTTCGTGGGGGAGCAGTACTTC. The V call is TRBV27, the J call TRBJ2-7; D gene ambiguous. The length of the CDR3 is 13 residues. The V gene lost 8 bases and the J gene lost 7 bases, with 18 bases spanning the gap. CDR1 and CDR2 from the germline V gene are MNHEY and SMNVEV (reference sequence).

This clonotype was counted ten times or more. The CDR3 coding sequence is TGCGCCAGCAGCCTCAAAGGGGGCATCGAGCAGTACTTC. This sequence encodes CASSLKGGIEQYF. The rearrangement uses TRBV4-3 and TRBJ2-7; 7 bases map to TRBD1. The V gene's germline CDR1 is LGHNA and CDR2 YSLEER. This CDR3 contains 13 residues. J gave up 6 bases and V 4 bases, and 6 bases lay outside the gene matches.

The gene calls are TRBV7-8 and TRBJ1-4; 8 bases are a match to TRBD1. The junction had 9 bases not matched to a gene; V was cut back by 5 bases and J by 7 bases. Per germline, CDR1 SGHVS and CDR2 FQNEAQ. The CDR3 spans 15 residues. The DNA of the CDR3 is TGTGCCAGCAGCCCCGGGACAGGCTCGGGTGAAAAACTGTTTTTT. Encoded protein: CASSPGTGSGEKLFF.

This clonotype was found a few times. The CDR3 is CASSPTTGVGGELFF. CDR3 coding DNA: TGTGCCAGCAGCCCCACCACAGGGGTTGGCGGGGAGCTGTTTTTT. This sequence joins TRBV7-9 and TRBJ2-2; 7 bases are shared with TRBD1. The CDR3 length is 15 residues. The trim removed 5 bases at V and 7 bases at J, leaving 10 bases unmatched. Per the germline V gene, CDR1 is SEHNR and CDR2 is FQNEAQ (reference sequence).

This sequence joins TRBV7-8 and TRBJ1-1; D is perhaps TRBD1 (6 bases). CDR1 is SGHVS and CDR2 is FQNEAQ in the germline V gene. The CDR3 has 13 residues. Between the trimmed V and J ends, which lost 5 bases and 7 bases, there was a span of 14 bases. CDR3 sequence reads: CASSELGGDEAFF. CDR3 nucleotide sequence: TGTGCCAGCAGCGAGCTAGGGGGTGATGAAGCTTTCTTT.

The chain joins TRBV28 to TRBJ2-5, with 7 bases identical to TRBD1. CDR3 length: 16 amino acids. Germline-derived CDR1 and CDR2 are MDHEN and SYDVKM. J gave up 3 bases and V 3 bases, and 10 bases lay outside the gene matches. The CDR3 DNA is TGTGCCAGCAGTTTTTACATCTCAGGGGGAGAAGAGACCCAGTACTTC. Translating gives CASSFYISGGEETQYF.

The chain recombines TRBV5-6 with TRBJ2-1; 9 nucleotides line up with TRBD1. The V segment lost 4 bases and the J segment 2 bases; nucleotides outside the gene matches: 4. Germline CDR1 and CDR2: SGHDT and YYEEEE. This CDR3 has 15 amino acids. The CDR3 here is CASSHDRGAYNEQFF. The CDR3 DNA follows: TGTGCCAGCAGCCATGACAGGGGGGCCTACAATGAGCAGTTCTTC.

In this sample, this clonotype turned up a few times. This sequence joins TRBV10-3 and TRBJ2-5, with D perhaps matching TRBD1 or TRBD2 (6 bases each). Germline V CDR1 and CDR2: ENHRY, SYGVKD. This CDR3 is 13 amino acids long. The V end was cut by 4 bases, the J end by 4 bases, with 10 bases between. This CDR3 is CAISVGGRETQYF. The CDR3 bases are TGTGCCATCAGTGTAGGGGGGAGAGAGACCCAGTACTTC.